These 26 T cell receptor beta chains originate from one sample sequenced in a study of cytomegalovirus exposure and HLA in healthy donors. 60 Vbeta and 13 Jbeta primers were used in PCR. Produced via immunoSEQ multiplex PCR; TCRdb's table is partial and in-frame only. The table shows tens of thousands of clones, with 75% to 85% occurring only once. The sequenced sample was PBMCs. Receptors were obtained from a man aged 25 to 40 in good health and CMV-seronegative.

The rearrangement links TRBV6-6 to TRBJ1-2; weak D call: TRBD1 (6 bases). Trimming took 0 bases from V and 6 from J, leaving 11 bases between them. This CDR3 has 14 amino acids. Per germline, CDR1 MNHNY and CDR2 SVGAGI (reference sequence). In DNA, the CDR3 is TGTGCCAGCAGTTACTCCCTTTACAGGGATGGCTACACCTTC. Translating gives CASSYSLYRDGYTF.

The chain uses TRBV5-1 and TRBJ2-1, with 10 positions matching TRBD2. The CDR3 extends over 19 amino acids. Trimming cost V 0 bases and J 0 bases; bases outside gene matches: 9. CDR1 is SGHRS and CDR2 is YFSETQ in the germline V gene. Here the CDR3 reads CASSLEASGGHSSYNEQFF. In nucleotides, the CDR3 is TGCGCCAGCAGCTTGGAGGCTAGCGGGGGTCATAGCTCCTACAATGAGCAGTTCTTC. Together with reference TRBV5-1 and TRBJ2-1, the CDR3 gives the full variable domain: KAGVTQTPRYLIKTRGQQVTLSCSPISGHRSVSWYQQTPGQGLQFLFEYFSETQRNKGNFPGRFSGRQFSNSRSEMNVSTLELGDSALYLCASSLEASGGHSSYNEQFFGPGTRLTVL.

The sample holds a few counts of this clone. The CDR3 is CASSLAAGNHEQYF. CDR3 coding DNA: TGTGCCAGCAGCTTGGCCGCAGGGAACCACGAGCAGTACTTC. The rearrangement uses TRBV5-5 and TRBJ2-7; D is perhaps TRBD1 (5 bases). Between the trimmed V and J ends, which lost 0 bases and 5 bases, there was a span of 12 bases. The length of the CDR3 is 14 residues. Germline CDR1 is SGHKS and CDR2 is YYEKEE (reference sequence). The complete variable domain, with remaining parts taken from reference TRBV5-5 and TRBJ2-7, reads DAGVTQSPTHLIKTRGQQVTLRCSPISGHKSVSWYQQVLGQGPQFIFQYYEKEERGRGNFPDRFSARQFPNYSSELNVNALLLGDSALYLCASSLAAGNHEQYFGPGTRLTVT.

The rearrangement joins TRBV30 to TRBJ1-3, with 8 bases lining up with TRBD1. V shed 2 bases and J 0 bases; nucleotides not matched to a gene: 3. CDR3 length: 15 amino acids. Germline V gene data show CDR1 as GTSNPN and CDR2 as SVGIG (reference sequence). The CDR3 sequence: CAWSRTGNSGNTIYF. CDR3 in DNA: TGTGCCTGGAGTAGGACAGGGAACTCTGGAAACACCATATATTTT.

There are a few counts of this clone. The chain is built from TRBV6-6 and TRBJ1-5; TRBD1 aligns across 12 bases. This CDR3 comprises 15 residues. Germline CDR1 MNHNY, CDR2 SVGAGI (reference sequence). Trimming took 5 bases from V and 6 from J; bases not matched to a gene: 5. CDR3 residues: CASSPGTGGSQPQHF. CDR3 sequence (DNA): TGTGCCAGCAGTCCCGGGACAGGGGGCAGTCAGCCCCAGCATTTT.

V is TRBV11-2 and J is TRBJ2-7, with no clear D. This CDR3 has 16 residues. Trimming removed 2 bases at V and 3 bases at J, with 17 bases between. The germline V gene encodes CDR1 SGHAT and CDR2 FQNNGV. The CDR3 loop is CASSLKVGRIFYEQYF. CDR3 sequence (DNA): TGTGCCAGCAGCTTAAAGGTTGGGCGAATCTTCTACGAGCAGTACTTC.

CDR3 sequence: CASSSTQGFSPLHF. CDR3 nucleotides: TGTGCCAGTAGCTCGACCCAGGGGTTCTCACCCCTCCACTTT. The rearrangement uses TRBV19 and TRBJ1-6, with TRBD1 as a possible D gene (6 bases). CDR3 length equals 14 residues. The V end was cut by 6 bases, the J end by 10 bases, with 16 bases between. CDR1 and CDR2 from the germline V gene are LNHDA and SQIVND (reference sequence).

The CDR3 coding sequence is TGTGCCAGCAGCTTATTGAGGGAAACTAACTATGGCTACACCTTC. It translates to CASSLLRETNYGYTF. The J gene is TRBJ1-2, the V gene TRBV5-6; D is uncertain. Trimming shortened V by 2 bases and J by 0 bases, and 11 bases separated the two germline ends. Per germline, CDR1 SGHDT and CDR2 YYEEEE. This CDR3 spans 15 amino acids.

The chain joins TRBV19 to TRBJ2-7; 11 bases are shared with TRBD1. CDR1 and CDR2 (germline): LNHDA, SQIVND (reference sequence). V trimming: 6 bases; J trimming: 1 base; junction bases outside the gene matches: 5. This CDR3 has 15 amino acids. The CDR3 loop reads CASRGQGAGSYEQYF. CDR3 nucleotide sequence: TGTGCCAGTAGAGGACAGGGGGCAGGGTCCTACGAGCAGTACTTC.

The gene calls are TRBV5-1 and TRBJ2-1, with TRBD2 matching 11 bases. Losses at the gene ends were 3 bases for V and 4 bases for J; bases not matched to a gene: 6. Germline-derived CDR1 and CDR2 are SGHRS and YFSETQ. The CDR3 is 16 residues long. The CDR3: CASSSPGLAAYNEQFF. The CDR3 bases are TGCGCCAGCAGCTCTCCGGGACTAGCGGCTTACAATGAGCAGTTCTTC.

The count of this clone is one. DNA for the CDR3: TGTGCCAGCAGCCCCCCTGGAGCGGGAGGATCCTACGAGCAGTACTTC. Translating gives CASSPPGAGGSYEQYF. The V call is TRBV5-5, the J call TRBJ2-7; 9 nucleotides match TRBD2. After removal of 4 bases from V and 1 base from J, the junction contained 9 bases not matched to a gene. Germline-derived CDR1 and CDR2 are SGHKS and YYEKEE (reference sequence). The CDR3 loop spans 16 amino acids.

This chain links TRBV14 with TRBJ2-7; D ambiguous. This CDR3 is 11 amino acids long. Germline V gene lookup returns CDR1 SGHDN and CDR2 FVKESK. The V end was cut by 4 bases, the J end by 6 bases, with 7 bases between. The DNA of the CDR3 is TGTGCCAGCAGCCTTGGCGGCGAGCAGTACTTC. It encodes CASSLGGEQYF.

V is TRBV4-1 and J is TRBJ1-2, with D hard to call. CDR1 and CDR2 (germline): MGHRA, YSYEKL. The CDR3 loop spans 15 amino acids. Trimming removed 0 bases at V and 4 bases at J, with 12 bases between. CDR3 sequence reads: CASSQEQKIPYGYTF. CDR3 coding DNA: TGCGCCAGCAGCCAAGAGCAGAAAATTCCCTATGGCTACACCTTC.

The chain combines TRBV9 with TRBJ1-1; 7 bases agree with TRBD1. Trimming cost V 3 bases and J 0 bases; bases outside gene matches: 11. Germline CDR1 SGDLS, CDR2 YYNGEE. This CDR3 is built from 17 residues. The CDR3 DNA follows: TGTGCCAGCAGCGGAACCCCGGGACAGCCAATGAACACTGAAGCTTTCTTT. Translated: CASSGTPGQPMNTEAFF.

In DNA form, the CDR3 reads TGTGCCAGCAGTGAAGTGACGGGGGGACTTTACAATGAGCAGTTCTTC. Protein sequence: CASSEVTGGLYNEQFF. The gene calls are TRBV25-1 and TRBJ2-1, with 7 bases aligning to TRBD2. The V and J ends lost 2 bases and 4 bases, in that order; junction bases with no gene match: 8. The CDR3 length is 16 residues. Germline V lookup: CDR1 MGHDK, CDR2 SYGVNS.

CDR3 nucleotides: TGTGCCAGCAGCCTGACAGGGGCTGGGGCCAACGTCCTGACTTTC. Translation: CASSLTGAGANVLTF. The V call is TRBV6-5, the J call TRBJ2-6; TRBD1 matches 8 bases. Germline V CDR1 and CDR2: MNHEY, SVGAGI. This CDR3 region has 15 residues. V lost 6 bases to trimming and J lost 2 bases; unmatched junction nucleotides: 3.

The rearrangement joins TRBV25-1 to TRBJ1-6; TRBD1 aligns across 9 bases. This CDR3 has 14 residues. Germline-derived CDR1 and CDR2 are MGHDK and SYGVNS. The V and J ends lost 5 bases and 9 bases, in that order; junction bases with no gene match: 5. CDR3 amino acids: CASSSDRGTSPLHF. The CDR3 bases are TGTGCCAGCAGTTCGGACAGGGGTACTTCACCCCTCCACTTT.

This sequence joins TRBV5-1 and TRBJ2-1, with TRBD2 as a possible D gene (5 bases). Trimming took off 0 bases at V and 2 bases at J, with 9 bases between the two ends. This CDR3 is 15 amino acids long. The germline CDR1 and CDR2 sequences are SGHRS and YFSETQ. The chain's CDR3 is CASSLGGSAYNEQFF. The CDR3 bases are TGCGCCAGCAGCTTGGGAGGGAGCGCCTACAATGAGCAGTTCTTC.

The chain joins TRBV4-3 to TRBJ1-2; D is unresolved. Germline assignment: CDR1 LGHNA and CDR2 YSLEER. Trimming removed 0 bases from V and 8 bases from J, with 16 bases in between. This CDR3 comprises 15 residues. The DNA of the CDR3 is TGCGCCAGCAGCCAAGATCGGAGGGCCTTTGAGGGCTACACCTTC. Translating gives CASSQDRRAFEGYTF.

The gene calls are TRBV2 and TRBJ1-2; possible D gene TRBD1, 6 bases. This CDR3 comprises 11 residues. Germline V gives CDR1 SNHLY, CDR2 FYNNEI. V lost 3 bases, J lost 9 bases, and 8 bases lay in between. The CDR3 spells CASSDRGRYTF. The DNA for the CDR3 is TGTGCCAGCAGTGACAGGGGACGCTACACCTTC.

J is TRBJ2-5 and V is TRBV5-6; 9 bases agree with TRBD2. Matching the DNA end better, TRBJ2-7 makes the J call doubtful. The CDR3 runs to 15 residues. Germline CDR1 is SGHDT and CDR2 is YYEEEE. The chain's CDR3 is CASRGGTSRQYEQYF. In DNA, the CDR3 is TGTGCCAGCAGGGGAGGGACTAGCCGTCAGTACGAGCAGTACTTC.

V usage is TRBV6-4 and J usage is TRBJ2-3, with no clear D. Germline loops: CDR1 MRHNA, CDR2 SNTAGT. Trimming stripped 3 bases from V and 0 bases from J, with 7 bases between. CDR3 length: 14 residues. CDR3 in DNA: TGTGCCAGCAGTGAATCAACTAGCACAGATACGCAGTATTTT. Encoded protein: CASSESTSTDTQYF.

The CDR3 coding sequence is TGCGCCAGCAGTGTGCGGGAGATGGTCAATGAGCAGTTCTTC. Translation: CASSVREMVNEQFF. The V and J genes are TRBV10-2 and TRBJ2-1, with TRBD2 matching 7 bases. Germline CDR1 WSHSY, CDR2 SAAADI. CDR3 length: 14 residues. The V gene end was trimmed by 4 bases and the J gene end by 6 bases; junction bases not matched to a gene: 6.

This clone was recorded only once. This chain connects TRBV2 to TRBJ2-5; a weak D match, TRBD1 (6 bases). The germline V gene has CDR1 SNHLY and CDR2 FYNNEI. The CDR3 has 13 residues. V was pared by 2 bases and J by 7 bases, with 11 bases between. The CDR3 region is CASSELVRGTQYF. CDR3 in DNA: TGTGCCAGCAGTGAATTGGTCAGGGGGACCCAGTACTTC.

This clone was observed once. The chain combines TRBV4-2 with TRBJ2-1, with D perhaps TRBD2 (5 bases). The CDR3 is 17 amino acids. The germline CDR1 and CDR2 sequences are LGHNA and YNFKEQ. Trimming removed 3 bases from V and 4 bases from J, with 19 bases in between. This CDR3 is CASSHKGLPVFYNEQFF. The CDR3 region has the DNA TGTGCCAGCAGCCACAAAGGACTTCCCGTTTTTTACAATGAGCAGTTCTTC.

This clone was seen a handful of times. The gene calls are TRBV4-1 and TRBJ2-7, with 7 positions matching TRBD1. V was pared by 4 bases and J by 4 bases, with 10 bases of the junction left unmatched. This CDR3 is built from 15 residues. The germline CDR1 and CDR2 sequences are MGHRA and YSYEKL. The CDR3, as DNA: TGCGCCAGCAGCCGATTCCGGGACAGAGATTACGAGCAGTACTTC. It encodes CASSRFRDRDYEQYF.